The 6 T cell receptor beta chains given below trace back to one sample, sequenced in a study of cytomegalovirus exposure and HLA in healthy donors. Only in-frame clones appear in the TCRdb table, and some are missing; sequencing was by immunoSEQ multiplex PCR. The sample lists roughly 330,000 clones, 87% occurring once. Sequenced input: PBMCs. Source of these receptors: a woman aged 25-40 years in good health and CMV-seropositive.

The rearrangement links TRBV28 to TRBJ2-1; 11 nucleotides line up with TRBD2. Looked up from germline, CDR1 is MDHEN and CDR2 is SYDVKM. This CDR3 is 16 amino acids long. With 2 bases clipped from V and 7 bases from J, the junction kept 7 bases outside the gene matches. As DNA, the CDR3 is TGTGCCAGCAGTTTAAGGCTAGCGGGAGGAGGTAATGAGCAGTTCTTC. As protein: CASSLRLAGGGNEQFF.

This clone was observed a few times. Other DNA sequences in this sample translate to the same CDR3. This sequence joins TRBV5-1 and TRBJ1-5; D ambiguous. This CDR3 region has 15 residues. The germline gives CDR1 SGHRS, CDR2 YFSETQ. Deletions cut 0 bases from V and 0 bases from J, with 7 bases between. CDR3 protein: CASSLDSYSNQPQHF. CDR3 coding DNA: TGCGCCAGCAGCTTGGACAGTTATAGCAATCAGCCCCAGCATTTT.

The chain combines TRBV15 with TRBJ2-7; tentatively, D is TRBD2 (6 bases). In germline, CDR1 is LNHNV, CDR2 YYDKDF (reference sequence). Trimming removed 6 bases at V and 0 bases at J, with 12 bases between. There are 14 residues in the CDR3. CDR3: CATSRYGSSYEQYF. Here the CDR3 DNA reads TGTGCCACCAGTAGGTACGGGAGCTCCTACGAGCAGTACTTC.

The chain is built from TRBV28 and TRBJ2-7; 7 nucleotides line up with TRBD1. Germline values: CDR1 MDHEN, CDR2 SYDVKM. After removal of 6 bases from V and 5 bases from J, the junction contained 13 bases not matched to a gene. The CDR3 has 15 residues. The CDR3 bases are TGTGCCAGCAGCATCCCTCTAGGACAGGCCCACGAGCAGTACTTC. Protein product: CASSIPLGQAHEQYF.

This clone was seen a few times. V usage is TRBV9 and J usage is TRBJ2-7; the match to TRBD1 covers 7 bases. Germline values: CDR1 SGDLS, CDR2 YYNGEE. J gave up 6 bases and V 4 bases, and 7 bases lay outside the gene matches. The CDR3 is made up of 13 amino acids. This chain's CDR3 is CASSTGDQSEQYF. For the CDR3, the DNA is TGTGCCAGCAGCACAGGGGACCAATCCGAGCAGTACTTC.

CDR3 DNA sequence: TGTGCCTCCGGGGACAGGGGGCGATCAGATACGCAGTATTTT. It specifies CASGDRGRSDTQYF. V and J are TRBV15 and TRBJ2-3, with TRBD1 identical over 12 bases. The germline V gene encodes CDR1 LNHNV and CDR2 YYDKDF (reference sequence). CDR3 length: 14 residues. V gave up 11 bases and J gave up 4 bases; unmatched junction bases: 7. The full variable domain, completed using reference TRBV15 and TRBJ2-3, is DAMVIQNPRYQVTQFGKPVTLSCSQTLNHNVMYWYQQKSSQAPKLLFHYYDKDFNNEADTPDNFQSRRPNTSFCFLDIRSPGLGDTAMYLCASGDRGRSDTQYFGPGTRLTVL.